These 30 T cell receptor beta chains originate from one sample sequenced in a study of early stage breast cancer tumors. Assay used: immunoSEQ multiplex PCR; TCRdb lists only in-frame clones, some missing. The profile shows about 48,000 clones, roughly 83% of them singletons. Sequencing was done on a sample of blood. Source of these receptors: a person aged 45 to 59 with breast cancer.

This clone was recorded once. The gene calls are TRBV19 and TRBJ2-6; no firm D call. The CDR3 is 17 residues long. Per germline, CDR1 LNHDA and CDR2 SQIVND (reference sequence). Trimming took off 7 bases at V and 0 bases at J, with 16 bases between the two ends. CDR3 in amino acids: CASTLQLANSGANVLTF. Written as DNA, the CDR3 is TGTGCCAGTACCTTACAGCTTGCCAACTCTGGGGCCAACGTCCTGACTTTC.

This clone was seen a handful of times. This chain's CDR3 is CASSLDSDYTF. The DNA for the CDR3 is TGTGCCAGCAGCTTGGATAGTGACTACACCTTC. The chain combines TRBV5-6 with TRBJ1-2; no firm D call. V lost 0 bases and J 10 bases, leaving 7 bases between the germline ends. Germline V gives CDR1 SGHDT, CDR2 YYEEEE. There are 11 residues in the CDR3.

This clone was picked up one time. V is TRBV7-3 and J is TRBJ2-3, with 7 bases lining up with TRBD1. Trimming removed 4 bases from V and 0 bases from J; junction bases left unmatched: 7. The CDR3 runs 16 residues. Germline V gene lookup returns CDR1 SGHTA and CDR2 FQGTGA. In DNA form, the CDR3 reads TGTGCCAGCAGCTCACAGGGGAGTCTAAGCACAGATACGCAGTATTTT. Amino acids: CASSSQGSLSTDTQYF.

The rearrangement links TRBV19 to TRBJ2-5, with 7 bases aligning to TRBD2. Germline V gene data show CDR1 as LNHDA and CDR2 as SQIVND (reference sequence). The J segment lost 2 bases and the V segment lost 5 bases, leaving 8 bases of the junction unmatched. The CDR3 has 15 amino acids. CDR3: CASSSLAGQQETQYF. The CDR3 DNA reads as TGTGCCAGTAGTTCGTTAGCGGGCCAGCAAGAGACCCAGTACTTC.

The chain uses TRBV27 and TRBJ2-3; TRBD1 matches at 7 bases. Germline V lookup: CDR1 MNHEY, CDR2 SMNVEV (reference sequence). The trim removed 6 bases at V and 6 bases at J, leaving 9 bases unmatched. The CDR3 runs 14 residues. The CDR3, as DNA: TGTGCCAGCAGCTTACAGGGGAACCGGGATACGCAGTATTTT. Amino acid sequence: CASSLQGNRDTQYF.

This chain connects TRBV9 to TRBJ1-2; perhaps TRBD1 as D (5 bases). V was shortened by 1 base and J by 5 bases, with 12 bases between the two germline ends. Germline V lookup: CDR1 SGDLS, CDR2 YYNGEE. The CDR3 contains 14 residues. CDR3 sequence (DNA): TGTGCCAGCAGCGTAATAGGGGCTGGGTATGGCTACACCTTC. This encodes CASSVIGAGYGYTF.

V is TRBV9 and J is TRBJ2-5; 9 bases are a match to TRBD2. V was clipped by 0 bases and J by 5 bases; unmatched bases: 8. From germline, CDR1 is SGDLS and CDR2 YYNGEE. CDR3 length: 16 amino acids. Here the CDR3 reads CASSVAASGGRETQYF. The CDR3 coding sequence is TGTGCCAGCAGCGTAGCAGCCAGCGGGGGGCGGGAGACCCAGTACTTC.

V is TRBV7-9 and J is TRBJ2-7; D is perhaps TRBD1 or TRBD2 (5 bases each). Between the trimmed V and J ends, which lost 3 bases and 3 bases, there was a span of 6 bases. CDR3 size: 12 residues. Per germline, CDR1 SEHNR and CDR2 FQNEAQ (reference sequence). CDR3 DNA sequence: TGTGCCAGCAGCTTGAGGGGCTACGAGCAGTACTTC. It codes for CASSLRGYEQYF. Filled out from reference TRBV7-9 and TRBJ2-7, the complete variable domain reads DTGVSQNPRHKITKRGQNVTFRCDPISEHNRLYWYRQTLGQGPEFLTYFQNEAQLEKSRLLSDRFSAERPKGSFSTLEIQRTEQGDSAMYLCASSLRGYEQYFGPGTRLTVT.

This sequence joins TRBV5-4 and TRBJ2-5, with D unclear. Germline V gives CDR1 SGHNT, CDR2 YYREEE (reference sequence). The CDR3 is made up of 14 amino acids. Trimming cost V 0 bases and J 7 bases, with 13 bases left between them. CDR3 residues: CASSLEAGWATQYF. CDR3 bases: TGTGCCAGCAGCTTGGAGGCCGGCTGGGCGACCCAGTACTTC. The full variable domain, rest sourced from reference TRBV5-4 and TRBJ2-5, is ETGVTQSPTHLIKTRGQQVTLRCSSQSGHNTVSWYQQALGQGPQFIFQYYREEENGRGNFPPRFSGLQFPNYSSELNVNALELDDSALYLCASSLEAGWATQYFGPGTRLLVL.

The gene calls are TRBV11-2 and TRBJ1-1, with a tentative D call TRBD1 (6 bases). Per the germline V gene, CDR1 is SGHAT and CDR2 is FQNNGV. The germline V and J ends were trimmed by 2 bases and 0 bases, with 16 bases remaining between them. The CDR3 totals 17 residues. The CDR3 is CASSLNPVYRVNTEAFF. The CDR3 region has the DNA TGTGCCAGCAGCTTAAACCCGGTTTACAGGGTGAACACTGAAGCTTTCTTT.

J is TRBJ2-7 and V is TRBV7-2, with TRBD1 matching 9 bases. With V trimmed by 2 bases and J by 4 bases, 6 bases remained unmatched. Germline CDR1 SGHTA, CDR2 FQGNSA. The CDR3 covers 15 residues. The CDR3 loop reads CASSLTGGDGYEQYF. CDR3 sequence (DNA): TGTGCCAGCAGCTTAACAGGGGGCGATGGGTACGAGCAGTACTTC.

This chain connects TRBV10-2 to TRBJ2-7, with D tentatively TRBD1 (6 bases). CDR3 length equals 13 residues. Deletions cut 7 bases from V and 3 bases from J, with 13 bases between. Germline V gives CDR1 WSHSY, CDR2 SAAADI. In DNA form, the CDR3 reads TGCGCCAGCACTAGGACGGACAGCTACGAGCAGTACTTC. It is translated as CASTRTDSYEQYF.

The table lists this clone with a few counts. J is TRBJ1-2 and V is TRBV2; D is unclear. The CDR3 spans 16 residues. CDR1 SNHLY and CDR2 FYNNEI come from the germline V gene. Trimming removed 7 bases from V and 7 bases from J, with 25 bases in between. The CDR3: CASITSAVPRASGYTF. The CDR3 coding sequence is TGTGCCAGCATCACCTCGGCAGTCCCCAGAGCAAGTGGCTACACCTTC.

This sequence joins TRBV6-6 and TRBJ2-1; 8 bases are a match to TRBD2. The CDR3 contains 13 residues. The V segment lost 4 bases and the J segment 9 bases; nucleotides outside the gene matches: 5. Per the germline V gene, CDR1 is MNHNY and CDR2 is SVGAGI (reference sequence). Here the CDR3 reads CASSSGGVTEQFF. CDR3 bases: TGTGCCAGCAGTTCGGGGGGGGTCACTGAGCAGTTCTTC.

This clone was seen a handful of times. The chain couples TRBV30 to TRBJ1-6, with 7 bases identical to TRBD1. CDR3 length: 14 residues. Germline V gene lookup returns CDR1 GTSNPN and CDR2 SVGIG (reference sequence). The V and J ends lost 4 bases and 9 bases, in that order; junction bases with no gene match: 9. This chain's CDR3 is CAWTRTGVASPLHF. CDR3 nucleotide sequence: TGTGCCTGGACCCGGACAGGAGTGGCTTCACCCCTCCACTTT. Supplemented by reference TRBV30 and TRBJ1-6, the full variable domain reads SQTIHQWPATLVQPVGSPLSLECTVEGTSNPNLYWYRQAAGRGLQLLFYSVGIGQISSEVPQNLSASRPQDRQFILSSKKLLLSDSGFYLCAWTRTGVASPLHFGNGTRLTVT.

CDR3 protein: CASSVTGTPDGYGYTF. CDR3 sequence (DNA): TGTGCCAGCAGCGTAACGGGCACCCCGGACGGCTATGGCTACACCTTC. The chain combines TRBV9 with TRBJ1-2; D call uncertain. CDR1 and CDR2 from the germline V gene are SGDLS and YYNGEE. The V end was cut by 1 base, the J end by 4 bases, with 17 bases between. This CDR3 has 16 amino acids.

The CDR3 reads CASSLDPGWVRGSYNEQFF. The CDR3 nucleotides are TGTGCCAGCAGCTTAGACCCCGGTTGGGTACGTGGCTCCTACAATGAGCAGTTCTTC. This rearrangement joins TRBV11-3 to TRBJ2-1; no clear D. V gave up 0 bases and J gave up 0 bases, with 18 bases separating them. From germline, CDR1 is SGHNT and CDR2 YENEEA. The CDR3 has 19 amino acids.

V gene TRBV2 combines with J gene TRBJ2-1, with D perhaps matching TRBD1 (6 bases). Trimming took off 1 base at V and 8 bases at J, with 12 bases between the two ends. The CDR3 runs to 14 residues. CDR1 and CDR2 from the germline V gene are SNHLY and FYNNEI. CDR3 loop: CASSEGGRGHEQFF. CDR3 sequence (DNA): TGTGCCAGCAGTGAAGGAGGCAGGGGCCATGAGCAGTTCTTC.

The chain combines TRBV5-5 with TRBJ1-1; TRBD1 matches 11 bases. Looked up from germline, CDR1 is SGHKS and CDR2 is YYEKEE (reference sequence). The trim removed 0 bases at V and 3 bases at J, leaving 1 base unmatched. This CDR3 comprises 15 residues. CDR3 nucleotides: TGTGCCAGCAGCTTGGGGGGACAGGGGGACACTGAAGCTTTCTTT. It specifies CASSLGGQGDTEAFF.

The DNA of the CDR3 is TGTGCCAGTAGTGTTGGGGTCAATCAGCCCCAGCATTTT. Protein: CASSVGVNQPQHF. The chain is built from TRBV19 and TRBJ1-5; the D is unclear. Germline values: CDR1 LNHDA, CDR2 SQIVND (reference sequence). Trimming removed 5 bases from V and 3 bases from J, with 8 bases in between. The CDR3 is 13 amino acids.

V gene TRBV10-1 combines with J gene TRBJ2-1, with TRBD2 matching over 12 bases. J lost 9 bases, V lost 5 bases, and 8 bases had no gene match. The CDR3 has 15 amino acids. The germline V gene encodes CDR1 WNHNN and CDR2 SYGVQD (reference sequence). CDR3 residues: CASSRSSGGAIEQFF. For the CDR3, the DNA is TGCGCCAGCAGTCGTTCTAGCGGGGGGGCCATTGAGCAGTTCTTC.

The gene calls are TRBV12-1 and TRBJ2-1; the table's TRBD2 call for D was not verified on the DNA. TRBV12-1 is deemed a pseudogene. The CDR3 runs to 15 residues. The CDR3, as DNA: TGTGCCAGCAGCCGGGGACTAGCGGACCGGGATGAGCAGTTCTTC. Protein product: CASSRGLADRDEQFF.

This clone appeared a few times. This chain joins TRBV6-5 and TRBJ2-1; D possibly corresponds to TRBD2 (6 bases). V gave up 7 bases and J gave up 9 bases, with 16 bases separating them. The germline V gene has CDR1 MNHEY and CDR2 SVGAGI. The CDR3 is 13 residues long. Here the CDR3 DNA reads TGTGCCAGCACGGGGCGGGGAAGTAGTGAGCAGTTCTTC. Encoded protein: CASTGRGSSEQFF.

In its sample, this clone was seen once. The chain employs TRBV11-2 and TRBJ1-1, with 8 bases fitting TRBD1. The CDR3 spans 12 residues. The V and J ends lost 6 bases and 5 bases, in that order; junction bases with no gene match: 2. Germline V lookup: CDR1 SGHAT, CDR2 FQNNGV. The CDR3 DNA follows: TGTGCCAGCAGACGGACAGGGACTGAAGCTTTCTTT. This encodes CASRRTGTEAFF. Drawing the rest from reference TRBV11-2 and TRBJ1-1, the complete variable domain is EAGVAQSPRYKIIEKRQSVAFWCNPISGHATLYWYQQILGQGPKLLIQFQNNGVVDDSQLPKDRFSAERLKGVDSTLKIQPAKLEDSAVYLCASRRTGTEAFFGQGTRLTVV.

This clone is a singleton in its sample. The V and J genes are TRBV11-2 and TRBJ1-1; D gene uncertain. The V end was cut by 1 base, the J end by 0 bases, with 12 bases between. CDR3 length: 16 amino acids. Germline V gene sequence: CDR1 SGHAT, CDR2 FQNNGV. CDR3 sequence: CASSLVGGYMNTEAFF. Here the CDR3 DNA reads TGTGCCAGCAGCTTAGTTGGCGGTTACATGAACACTGAAGCTTTCTTT.

The J gene is TRBJ2-3, the V gene TRBV4-1; D gene unclear. The V and J ends lost 2 bases and 4 bases respectively, with 19 bases between them. Germline V CDR1 and CDR2: MGHRA, YSYEKL. The CDR3 is 17 amino acids. Here the CDR3 reads CASSQSRAVKIADTQYF. CDR3 coding DNA: TGCGCCAGCAGCCAATCACGGGCCGTCAAGATAGCAGATACGCAGTATTTT.

The table lists this clone with a few counts. The V gene is TRBV28, the J gene TRBJ2-2; TRBD2 matches at 7 bases. The CDR3 runs to 16 residues. V lost 3 bases to trimming and J lost 6 bases; unmatched junction nucleotides: 10. From germline, CDR1 is MDHEN and CDR2 SYDVKM. CDR3 nucleotides: TGTGCCAGCAGTTTGATCCCCCCAGGGAGGGCCGGGGAGCTGTTTTTT. Encoded protein: CASSLIPPGRAGELFF.

The V gene is TRBV29-1, the J gene TRBJ1-1; D not certain. Trimming pared 4 bases from V and 0 bases from J, leaving 12 bases between. This CDR3 has 14 amino acids. CDR1 and CDR2 (germline): SQVTM, ANQGSEA. The CDR3 here is CSVVPNSMNTEAFF. Here the CDR3 DNA reads TGCAGCGTTGTCCCTAATTCCATGAACACTGAAGCTTTCTTT. Full variable domain (remainder filled in from reference TRBV29-1 and TRBJ1-1): SAVISQKPSRDICQRGTSLTIQCQVDSQVTMMFWYRQQPGQSLTLIATANQGSEATYESGFVIDKFPISRPNLTFSTLTVSNMSPEDSSIYLCSVVPNSMNTEAFFGQGTRLTVV.

The genes are TRBV7-2 and TRBJ1-5; D is unresolved. The V end was cut by 3 bases, the J end by 6 bases, with 6 bases between. The germline gives CDR1 SGHTA, CDR2 FQGNSA. This CDR3 spans 12 amino acids. CDR3 protein: CASSLDVQPQHF. For the CDR3, the DNA is TGTGCCAGCAGCTTGGACGTTCAGCCCCAGCATTTT. The full variable domain, completed using reference TRBV7-2 and TRBJ1-5, is GAGVSQSPSNKVTEKGKDVELRCDPISGHTALYWYRQSLGQGLEFLIYFQGNSAPDKSGLPSDRFSAERTGGSVSTLTIQRTQQEDSAVYLCASSLDVQPQHFGDGTRLSIL.

This chain connects TRBV9 to TRBJ1-4; D gene uncertain. V was clipped by 3 bases and J by 8 bases, with 8 bases between them. Germline assignment: CDR1 SGDLS and CDR2 YYNGEE. CDR3 size: 12 residues. This CDR3 reads CASSGEAEKLFF. Here the CDR3 DNA reads TGTGCCAGCAGCGGTGAAGCGGAAAAACTGTTTTTT.